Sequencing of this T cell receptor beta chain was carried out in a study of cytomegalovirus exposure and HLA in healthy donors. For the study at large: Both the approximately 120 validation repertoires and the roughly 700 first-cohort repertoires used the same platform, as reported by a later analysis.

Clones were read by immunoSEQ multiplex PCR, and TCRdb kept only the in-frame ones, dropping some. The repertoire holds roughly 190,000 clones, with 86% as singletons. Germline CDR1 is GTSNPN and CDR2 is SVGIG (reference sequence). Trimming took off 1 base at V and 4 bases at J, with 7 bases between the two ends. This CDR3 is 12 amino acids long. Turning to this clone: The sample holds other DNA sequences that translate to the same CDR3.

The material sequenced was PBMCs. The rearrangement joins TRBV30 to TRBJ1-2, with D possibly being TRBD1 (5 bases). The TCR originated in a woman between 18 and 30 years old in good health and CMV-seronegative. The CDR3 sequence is CAWSAGIYGYTF. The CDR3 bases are TGTGCCTGGAGTGCAGGGATCTATGGCTACACCTTC.